This T cell receptor (beta chain) is drawn from a study of chemoradiotherapy in HPV16-positive cancers. Across the study: Two HPV16-positive patients' cells yielded candidate HPV-specific clones and common motifs. Study results and limitations: The functional HPV-specific definition rests on just two HPV16-positive patients.

Clones were read by immunoSEQ multiplex PCR, and TCRdb kept only the in-frame ones, dropping some. Of tens of thousands of clones in the sample, around 80% were seen once. Concerning this clone: Its antigen remains unidentified.

The CDR3 length is 14 residues. Trimming removed 4 bases from V and 9 bases from J, with 17 bases in between. Germline CDR1 SGHRS, CDR2 YFSETQ. V and J are TRBV5-1 and TRBJ1-3; D might be TRBD1 (6 bases). The sample here was blood, taken from a patient who underwent chemoradiotherapy. This TCR was sampled from a human donor with HPV-associated anogenital cancer. CDR3 coding DNA: TGCGCCAGCAGCCAAGTGGGGGGCGAAGGCACCATATATTTT. Translating it yields CASSQVGGEGTIYF. The complete variable domain, with remaining parts taken from reference TRBV5-1 and TRBJ1-3, reads KAGVTQTPRYLIKTRGQQVTLSCSPISGHRSVSWYQQTPGQGLQFLFEYFSETQRNKGNFPGRFSGRQFSNSRSEMNVSTLELGDSALYLCASSQVGGEGTIYFGEGSWLTVV.